This T cell receptor (beta chain) derives from a study of blood T cell repertoires in COVID-19 (dated by TCRdb to about 2020). About the investigation overall: The collaborator samples originated in the United States, Italy and Spain and spanned the acute and convalescent phases of COVID-19. The material from the prospective study consisted of cDNA or gDNA derived from T cells, B-cell-depleted T cells, or PBMCs. Deeply sampled blood TCRbeta repertoires from subjects exposed to, actively infected with, or recovered from COVID-19 were included in the dataset. A freely available public database, intended as a resource for researchers studying the immune response to SARS-CoV-2, is where the repertoires were released. Samples were obtained from the ongoing ImmuneRACE study (first 160 participants) and from some 1,300 subjects provided by 6 global collaborators. Nearly every sample came with metadata listing a de-identified subject ID, COVID-19 status, age in years and sex. Where available, HLA class I and class II types were taken from metadata supplied by the sample provider and were not determined by assay-based typing.

The paper as a whole reports these results and caveats: Clinical and demographic metadata were provided uncurated, with the amount varying by source and participant.

The CDR3 starts with the cysteine, ends with the phenylalanine, and has 15 residues. The kept DNA is CDR3 alone, 45 bases in frame from the first base. Trimmed from V: 2 bases; trimmed from J: 5 bases; junction bases lacking a gene match: 2. Reading the germline V gene (reference sequence) gives CDR1 LGHDT and CDR2 YNNKEL. The immunoSEQ Assay, a bias-controlled multiplex PCR, was used to amplify TCRbeta CDR3 regions from genomic DNA. The paper's processing steps were these. Within the assay, amplification of reference gene primers was used to estimate how many nucleated cells each sample contained. Sequence reads were collapsed and filtered to measure the absolute abundance of every unique TCRbeta CDR3 rearrangement. Productive Simpson clonality was computed per sample as the square root of Simpson's diversity index over productive rearrangements. TCRdb re-hosts the immuneACCESS table, in-frame sequences only. Its copies lack some clones; in the studies checked, an unresolved V gene accounts for under half of them, and the cause for the rest is not known. The DNA gave D and trimming, while V, J and clone size come from that table. Counted in this sample were about 280,000 clones; roughly 90% of them appeared once. Clones ranked in the top ten supply 1% of the sample.

A note on this clone: Its specific antigen is unknown. It has no much larger one-base neighbor in the sample; base qualities were not kept.

In the prospective study, participants were about 18 to 90 years old, resided in under 30 geographic areas of the United States, and were enrolled through a virtual design. To assign participants to cohorts, the prospective study relied on clinical history that participants themselves reported in a screening survey and a study questionnaire. For ImmuneRACE Cohort 3, a participant was defined as recovered based on two consecutive negative NP/OP PCR tests, clearance by a healthcare professional, or resolution of symptoms. Mobile phlebotomists in the prospective study collected whole blood, serum and a nasopharyngeal or oropharyngeal swab from every participant. Over a 2-month period, participants in the prospective study had the option of providing additional blood draws and questionnaires. Prospective study blood samples were shipped either frozen or at room temperature before DNA extraction.

The chain is made from TRBV3-1 (or the pseudogene TRBV3-2) and TRBJ2-7; TRBD2 fits 14 bases in the junction. Sample: PBMCs or T cells enriched from blood (not recorded which). The clonotype was recovered from a woman in her thirties who had recovered from COVID-19. CDR3 sequence: CASSQPGLAGDEQYF. The nucleotide sequence is given as TGTGCCAGCAGCCAACCGGGACTAGCGGGAGACGAGCAGTACTTC.